The next 17 T cell receptor beta chains were all read from a single sample in a study of T-cell memory formation after mild COVID-19. TCRdb reprocessed the 5' RACE reads with MiXCR, giving one entry per CDR3 protein. The table has about 430,000 distinct CDR3 sequences, roughly 26% seen once. The sample taken for sequencing was PBMCs or a T cell subset sorted from them (not recorded which). The receptors were gathered from an adult woman who had mild COVID-19 (a few samples of this study predate the infection). Cell type and time point are not known.

This clonotype was seen more than once but under ten times. The chain couples TRBV18 to TRBJ2-2, with D unresolved. V gave up 8 bases and J gave up 1 base, with 8 bases separating them. CDR1 is KGHSH and CDR2 is LQKENI in the germline V gene. The CDR3 is 13 amino acids. The CDR3 nucleotides are TGTGCCAGCCCCCAACAGAACACCGGGGAGCTGTTTTTT. Translation gives CASPQQNTGELFF.

V is TRBV27 and J is TRBJ1-2; D is unresolved. The CDR3 sequence is 15 residues long. Deletions cut 7 bases from V and 0 bases from J, with 15 bases between. CDR1 MNHEY and CDR2 SMNVEV come from the germline V gene (reference sequence). This CDR3 is CASKIQEQANYGYTF. In nucleotides, the CDR3 is TGTGCCAGCAAAATCCAGGAACAAGCTAACTATGGCTACACCTTC.

This clonotype was recorded a few times. The chain has TRBV4-1 and TRBJ1-2, with D possibly TRBD1 on 6 matching bases. The germline V and J ends were trimmed by 3 bases and 4 bases, with 12 bases remaining between them. The CDR3 consists of 14 residues. Germline CDR1 and CDR2: MGHRA and YSYEKL. The chain's CDR3 is CASSQDSQLYGYTF. Here the CDR3 DNA reads TGCGCCAGCAGCCAGGACAGTCAACTCTATGGCTACACCTTC.

This chain links TRBV5-1 with TRBJ1-4, with a weak D call TRBD1 (5 bases). CDR3 length equals 14 residues. The V end lost 5 bases, the J end lost 5 bases, and 13 bases lay between the germline ends. Germline values: CDR1 SGHRS, CDR2 YFSETQ. The CDR3 DNA reads TGCGCCAGCAGTCCCCCAGGGATAAATGAAAAACTGTTTTTT. It encodes CASSPPGINEKLFF.

This clonotype was picked up many times. The chain couples TRBV5-4 to TRBJ1-2; no clear D gene. Between the trimmed V and J ends, which lost 0 bases and 1 base, there was a span of 10 bases. This CDR3 has 15 amino acids. Germline-derived CDR1 and CDR2 are SGHNT and YYREEE (reference sequence). This CDR3 reads CASSLEKGLNYGYTF. CDR3 in DNA: TGTGCCAGCAGCTTGGAAAAGGGCCTTAACTATGGCTACACCTTC.

The chain links TRBV12-3 or TRBV12-4 to TRBJ2-3, with D perhaps TRBD1 (6 bases). The V end lost 1 base, the J end lost 2 bases, and 7 bases lay between the germline ends. The CDR3 is made up of 14 amino acids. The CDR3 sequence is CASSLGTDTDTQYF. As DNA, the CDR3 is TGTGCCAGCAGTTTAGGGACAGACACAGATACGCAGTATTTT.

The chain joins TRBV12-5 to TRBJ2-7; D not certain. Germline values: CDR1 LGHNT, CDR2 FRNRAP. The germline V and J ends were trimmed by 0 bases and 2 bases, with 11 bases remaining between them. The CDR3 covers 15 residues. The CDR3 nucleotides are TGTGCTAGTGGTTTGGTACTGGGTTACGCCTACGAGCAGTACTTC. This sequence encodes CASGLVLGYAYEQYF.

This clonotype has only a few counts. The chain is built from TRBV4-2 and TRBJ1-4, with TRBD1 identical over 7 bases. V trimming: 1 base; J trimming: 8 bases; junction bases outside the gene matches: 13. Germline V gene lookup returns CDR1 LGHNA and CDR2 YNFKEQ. The CDR3 is made up of 17 amino acids. This CDR3 reads CASSQGGSWDRKEKLFF. The CDR3 DNA follows: TGTGCCAGCAGCCAAGGGGGTTCCTGGGACAGAAAGGAAAAACTGTTTTTT.

This clonotype was seen more than once but under ten times. The rearrangement links TRBV6-4 to TRBJ1-1; 9 nucleotides match TRBD1. CDR1 and CDR2 (germline): MRHNA, SNTAGT. The CDR3 sequence is 14 residues long. V dropped 5 bases and J dropped 4; count of bases not matched to a gene: 5. The CDR3 coding sequence is TGTGCCAGCAGTCCCGGGACAGGGAGCACTGAAGCTTTCTTT. Residues: CASSPGTGSTEAFF.

The rearrangement uses TRBV5-1 and TRBJ1-2; no firm D call. CDR3 length: 14 amino acids. Germline-derived CDR1 and CDR2 are SGHRS and YFSETQ. V lost 1 base and J 2 bases, leaving 9 bases between the germline ends. CDR3 residues: CASSLTGQNYGYTF. In DNA form, the CDR3 reads TGCGCCAGCAGCTTGACGGGTCAAAACTATGGCTACACCTTC.

V is TRBV27 and J is TRBJ2-3; 11 bases fit TRBD1. The germline gives CDR1 MNHEY, CDR2 SMNVEV (reference sequence). V was clipped by 9 bases and J by 2 bases; unmatched bases: 13. The CDR3 loop spans 17 amino acids. CDR3 amino acids: CASSGTGGSLFTDTQYF. The CDR3 DNA follows: TGTGCCAGTTCGGGGACAGGGGGTTCCCTTTTCACAGATACGCAGTATTTT.

The chain joins TRBV7-8 to TRBJ2-2, with 11 bases aligning to TRBD2. Germline V CDR1 and CDR2: SGHVS, FQNEAQ. The CDR3 is made up of 17 amino acids. V shed 5 bases and J 0 bases; nucleotides not matched to a gene: 5. The CDR3: CASSARTSGSNTGELFF. In DNA form, the CDR3 reads TGTGCCAGCAGCGCCCGGACTAGCGGGTCGAACACCGGGGAGCTGTTTTTT. The entire variable domain, with the rest obtained from reference TRBV7-8 and TRBJ2-2, is as follows: GAGVSQSPRYKVAKRGQDVALRCDPISGHVSLFWYQQALGQGPEFLTYFQNEAQLDKSGLPSDRFFAERPEGSVSTLKIQRTQQEDSAVYLCASSARTSGSNTGELFFGEGSRLTVL.

V is TRBV19 and J is TRBJ1-1; a weak D match, TRBD1 (5 bases). V gave up 4 bases and J gave up 5 bases, with 11 bases separating them. Germline V CDR1 and CDR2: LNHDA, SQIVND (reference sequence). The CDR3 runs to 13 residues. The DNA for the CDR3 is TGTGCCAGTAGTACCGACAAGGGGACTGAAGCTTTCTTT. Translating it yields CASSTDKGTEAFF. The full variable domain, with the rest looked up from reference TRBV19 and TRBJ1-1, is DGGITQSPKYLFRKEGQNVTLSCEQNLNHDAMYWYRQDPGQGLRLIYYSQIVNDFQKGDIAEGYSVSREKKESFPLTVTSAQKNPTAFYLCASSTDKGTEAFFGQGTRLTVV.

This chain connects TRBV7-8 to TRBJ2-7, with TRBD2 matching 12 bases. The CDR3 covers 16 residues. Germline V gene data show CDR1 as SGHVS and CDR2 as FQNEAQ. The V gene end was trimmed by 0 bases and the J gene end by 2 bases; junction bases not matched to a gene: 2. In DNA form, the CDR3 reads TGTGCCAGCAGCTTAGCACGGACTAGCGGGGCCTACGAGCAGTACTTC. Protein product: CASSLARTSGAYEQYF.

The rearrangement links TRBV5-1 to TRBJ2-3, with D uncertain. Germline V gives CDR1 SGHRS, CDR2 YFSETQ. Trimming took 8 bases from V and 9 from J, leaving 22 bases between them. The CDR3 has 14 residues. CDR3 sequence: CASLLAVLVGTQYF. The DNA for the CDR3 is TGCGCCAGTCTCCTGGCCGTTCTGGTGGGGACGCAGTATTTT.

This clonotype was found a few times. The V gene is TRBV20-1, the J gene TRBJ2-1, with 7 positions matching TRBD2. The CDR3 is made up of 16 amino acids. The V gene's germline CDR1 is DFQATT and CDR2 SNEGSKA (reference sequence). Germline trimming cut 0 bases from V and 0 bases from J; bases unmatched to any gene: 5. The CDR3 here is CSARDQSGISYNEQFF. Here the CDR3 DNA reads TGCAGTGCTAGAGATCAAAGCGGGATCTCCTACAATGAGCAGTTCTTC.

The chain combines TRBV5-6 with TRBJ2-5; D is uncertain. Germline loops: CDR1 SGHDT, CDR2 YYEEEE. V was clipped by 0 bases and J by 3 bases, with 12 bases between them. This CDR3 is built from 15 residues. CDR3 DNA sequence: TGTGCCAGCAGCTTGGTAGGGTCCCTGAAAGAGACCCAGTACTTC. Protein sequence: CASSLVGSLKETQYF.